This T cell receptor beta chain was identified in a study of blood T cell repertoires in COVID-19. Study in general: Whether acute or convalescent, the COVID-19 samples came from the United States, Italy and Spain. From T cells, B-cell-depleted T cells, or PBMCs came the material, which was cDNA or gDNA.

The authors' processing: The assay estimated nucleated cells by amplifying reference gene primers. TCRdb keeps only in-frame clones here, not all; method: immunoSEQ multiplex PCR. For V, J and clone size, that table is used; D and trimming come from the DNA. Of under 350,000 clones in the sample, 80% to 90% are singletons; the top ten hold roughly 11%. J gave up 7 bases and V 0 bases, and 7 bases lay outside the gene matches. This CDR3 is 16 amino acids long. Germline-derived CDR1 and CDR2 are SGHDT and YYEEEE. This chain uses TRBV5-6 with TRBJ1-1; 12 bases line up with TRBD1. Sample: peripheral blood. The TCR originated in a woman in her 70s with acute or convalescent COVID-19. The CDR3 reads CASSLVGQGARGEAFF. DNA for the CDR3: TGTGCCAGCAGCTTGGTGGGACAGGGGGCGCGGGGTGAAGCTTTCTTT. The variable domain in full, completed from reference TRBV5-6 and TRBJ1-1, reads DAGVTQSPTHLIKTRGQQVTLRCSPKSGHDTVSWYQQALGQGPQFIFQYYEEEERQRGNFPDRFSGHQFPNYSSELNVNALLLGDSALYLCASSLVGQGARGEAFFGQGTRLTVV.